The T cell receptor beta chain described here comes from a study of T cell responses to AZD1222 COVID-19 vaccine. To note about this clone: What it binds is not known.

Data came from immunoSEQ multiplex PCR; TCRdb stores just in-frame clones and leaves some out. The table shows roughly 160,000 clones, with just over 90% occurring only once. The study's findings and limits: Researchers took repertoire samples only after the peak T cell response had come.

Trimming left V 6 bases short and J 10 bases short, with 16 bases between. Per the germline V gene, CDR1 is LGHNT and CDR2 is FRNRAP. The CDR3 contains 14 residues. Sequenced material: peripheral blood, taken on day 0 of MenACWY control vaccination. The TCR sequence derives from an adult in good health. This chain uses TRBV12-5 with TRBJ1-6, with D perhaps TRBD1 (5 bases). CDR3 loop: CASGSTGPPSPLHF. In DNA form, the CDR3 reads TGTGCTAGTGGCTCCACGGGGCCTCCCTCACCCCTCCACTTT.